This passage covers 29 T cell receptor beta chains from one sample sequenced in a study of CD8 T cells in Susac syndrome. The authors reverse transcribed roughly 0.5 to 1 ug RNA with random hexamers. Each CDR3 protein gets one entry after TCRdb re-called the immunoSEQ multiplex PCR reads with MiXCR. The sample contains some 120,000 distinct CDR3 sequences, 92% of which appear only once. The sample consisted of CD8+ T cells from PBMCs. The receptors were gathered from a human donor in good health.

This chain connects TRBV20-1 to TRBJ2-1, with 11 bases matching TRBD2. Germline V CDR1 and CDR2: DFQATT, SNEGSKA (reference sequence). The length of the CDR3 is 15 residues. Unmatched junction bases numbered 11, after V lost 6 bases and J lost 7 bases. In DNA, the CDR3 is TGCAGTGCGACCATTCTAGCGGGAGGAAATAATGAGCAGTTCTTC. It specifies CSATILAGGNNEQFF.

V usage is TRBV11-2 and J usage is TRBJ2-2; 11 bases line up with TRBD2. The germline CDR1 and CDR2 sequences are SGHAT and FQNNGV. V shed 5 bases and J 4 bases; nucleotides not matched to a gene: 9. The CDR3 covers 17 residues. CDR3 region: CASSARTSGPLTGELFF. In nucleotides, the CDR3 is TGTGCCAGCAGCGCCAGGACTAGCGGGCCCCTCACCGGGGAGCTGTTTTTT.

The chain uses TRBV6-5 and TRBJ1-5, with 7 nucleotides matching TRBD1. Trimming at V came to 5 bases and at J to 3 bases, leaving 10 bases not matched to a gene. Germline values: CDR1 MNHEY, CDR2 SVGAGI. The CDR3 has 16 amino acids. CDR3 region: CASSPSGTANNQPQHF. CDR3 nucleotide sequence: TGTGCCAGCAGTCCCTCGGGGACAGCGAACAATCAGCCCCAGCATTTT.

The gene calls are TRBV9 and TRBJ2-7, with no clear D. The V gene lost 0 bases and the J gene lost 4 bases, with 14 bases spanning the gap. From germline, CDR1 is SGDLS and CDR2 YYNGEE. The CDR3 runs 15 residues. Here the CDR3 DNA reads TGTGCCAGCAGCGTAGCTGATGAGCTTGGATACGAGCAGTACTTC. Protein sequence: CASSVADELGYEQYF.

Here the CDR3 reads CASSPPDTEAFF. The CDR3 DNA sequence: TGTGCCAGCTCACCACCGGACACTGAAGCTTTCTTT. V is TRBV18 and J is TRBJ1-1; no clear D. V lost 0 bases and J lost 3, with 2 bases in between. This CDR3 comprises 12 residues. Germline CDR1 and CDR2: KGHSH and LQKENI.

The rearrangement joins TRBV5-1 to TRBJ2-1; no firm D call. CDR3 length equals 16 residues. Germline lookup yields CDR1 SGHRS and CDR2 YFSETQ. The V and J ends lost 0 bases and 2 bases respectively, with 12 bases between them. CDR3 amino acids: CASSLEAANPYNEQFF. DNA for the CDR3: TGCGCCAGCAGCTTGGAGGCAGCTAATCCCTACAATGAGCAGTTCTTC.

This CDR3 reads CSAAGLAKDTQYF. The CDR3 DNA sequence: TGCAGTGCCGCGGGACTAGCGAAGGATACGCAGTATTTT. The chain uses TRBV20-1 and TRBJ2-3; TRBD2 matches 10 bases. V trimming: 6 bases; J trimming: 6 bases; junction bases outside the gene matches: 6. The CDR3 has 13 amino acids. In germline, CDR1 is DFQATT, CDR2 SNEGSKA (reference sequence).

The DNA for the CDR3 is TGTGCCAGCAGCCATGGGGACAGGGCTTACGAGCAGTACTTC. This sequence encodes CASSHGDRAYEQYF. The rearrangement links TRBV7-9 to TRBJ2-7; TRBD1 agrees at 9 bases. CDR3 size: 14 residues. The junction had 6 bases not matched to a gene; V was cut back by 5 bases and J by 4 bases. CDR1 is SEHNR and CDR2 is FQNEAQ in the germline V gene (reference sequence).

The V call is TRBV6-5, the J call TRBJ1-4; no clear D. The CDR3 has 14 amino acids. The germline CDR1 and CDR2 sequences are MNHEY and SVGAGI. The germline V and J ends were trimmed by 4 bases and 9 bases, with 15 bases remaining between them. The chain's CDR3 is CASSSEPPGKKLFF. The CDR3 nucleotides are TGTGCCAGCAGTTCTGAGCCCCCGGGGAAAAAACTGTTTTTT.

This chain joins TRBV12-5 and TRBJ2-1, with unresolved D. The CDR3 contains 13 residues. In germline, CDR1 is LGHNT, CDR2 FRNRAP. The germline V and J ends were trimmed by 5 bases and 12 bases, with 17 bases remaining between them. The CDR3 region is CASGRTEFKGQFF. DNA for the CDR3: TGTGCTAGTGGTCGGACCGAATTTAAAGGGCAGTTCTTC.

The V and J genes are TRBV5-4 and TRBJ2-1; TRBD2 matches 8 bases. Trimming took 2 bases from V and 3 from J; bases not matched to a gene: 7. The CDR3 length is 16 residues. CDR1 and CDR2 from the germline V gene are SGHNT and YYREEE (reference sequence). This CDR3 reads CASSFLGLANYNEQFF. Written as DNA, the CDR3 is TGTGCCAGCAGCTTCCTAGGACTAGCCAACTACAATGAGCAGTTCTTC.

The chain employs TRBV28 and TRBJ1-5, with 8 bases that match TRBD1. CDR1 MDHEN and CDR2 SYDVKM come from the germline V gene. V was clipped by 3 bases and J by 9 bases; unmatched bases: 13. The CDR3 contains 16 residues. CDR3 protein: CASSLYPDRGITPQHF. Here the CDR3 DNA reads TGTGCCAGCAGTTTGTACCCCGACAGGGGAATCACGCCCCAGCATTTT.

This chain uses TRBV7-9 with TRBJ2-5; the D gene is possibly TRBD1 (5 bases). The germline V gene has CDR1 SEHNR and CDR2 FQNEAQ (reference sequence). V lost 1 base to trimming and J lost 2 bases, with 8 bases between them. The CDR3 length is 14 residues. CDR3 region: CASSLVGAQETQYF. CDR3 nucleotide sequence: TGTGCCAGCAGCTTAGTTGGGGCGCAAGAGACCCAGTACTTC.

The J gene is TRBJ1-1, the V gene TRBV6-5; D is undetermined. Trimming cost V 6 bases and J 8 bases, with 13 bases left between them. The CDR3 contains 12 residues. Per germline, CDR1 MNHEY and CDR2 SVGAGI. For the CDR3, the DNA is TGTGCCAGCAGCCCCCTCTCCCGGGAAGCTTTCTTT. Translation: CASSPLSREAFF.

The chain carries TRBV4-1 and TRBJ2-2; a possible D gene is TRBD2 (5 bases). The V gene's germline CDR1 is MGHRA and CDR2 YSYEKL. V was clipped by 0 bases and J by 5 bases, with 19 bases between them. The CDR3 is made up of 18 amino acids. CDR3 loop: CASSQDVPGIPQTGELFF. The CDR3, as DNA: TGCGCCAGCAGCCAAGACGTCCCGGGGATCCCACAGACCGGGGAGCTGTTTTTT.

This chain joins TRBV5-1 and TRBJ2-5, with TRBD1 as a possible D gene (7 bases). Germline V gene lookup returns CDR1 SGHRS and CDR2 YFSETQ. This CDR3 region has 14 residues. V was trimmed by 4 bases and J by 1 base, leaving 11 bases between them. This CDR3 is CASSGGTVQETQYF. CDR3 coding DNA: TGCGCCAGCAGCGGAGGGACAGTCCAAGAGACCCAGTACTTC. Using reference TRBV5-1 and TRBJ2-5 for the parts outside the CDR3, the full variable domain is KAGVTQTPRYLIKTRGQQVTLSCSPISGHRSVSWYQQTPGQGLQFLFEYFSETQRNKGNFPGRFSGRQFSNSRSEMNVSTLELGDSALYLCASSGGTVQETQYFGPGTRLLVL.

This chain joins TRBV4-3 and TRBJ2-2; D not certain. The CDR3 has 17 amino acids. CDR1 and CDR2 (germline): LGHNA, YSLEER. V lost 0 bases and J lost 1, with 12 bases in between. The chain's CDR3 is CASSQDVPRRNTGELFF. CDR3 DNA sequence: TGCGCCAGCAGCCAAGATGTCCCCAGGAGGAACACCGGGGAGCTGTTTTTT.

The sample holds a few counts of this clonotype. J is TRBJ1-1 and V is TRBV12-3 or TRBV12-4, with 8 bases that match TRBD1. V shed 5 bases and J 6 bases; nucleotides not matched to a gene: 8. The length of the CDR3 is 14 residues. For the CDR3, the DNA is TGTGCCAGCAGTCCAACGACAGGGGAGGCTGAAGCTTTCTTT. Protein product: CASSPTTGEAEAFF.

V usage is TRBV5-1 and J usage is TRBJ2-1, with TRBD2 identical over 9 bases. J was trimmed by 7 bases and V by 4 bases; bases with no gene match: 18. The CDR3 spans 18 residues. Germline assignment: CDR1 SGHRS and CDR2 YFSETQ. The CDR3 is CASSGGYSGRWAGNEQFF. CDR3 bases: TGCGCCAGCAGCGGGGGGTATAGCGGGAGATGGGCAGGAAATGAGCAGTTCTTC.

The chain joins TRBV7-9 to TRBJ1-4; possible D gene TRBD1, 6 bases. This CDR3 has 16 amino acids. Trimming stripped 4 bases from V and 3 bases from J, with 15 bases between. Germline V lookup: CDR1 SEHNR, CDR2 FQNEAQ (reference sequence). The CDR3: CASSYSVTGSNEKLFF. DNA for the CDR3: TGTGCCAGCAGCTATTCCGTGACAGGTTCTAATGAAAAACTGTTTTTT. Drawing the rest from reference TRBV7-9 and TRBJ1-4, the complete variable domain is DTGVSQNPRHKITKRGQNVTFRCDPISEHNRLYWYRQTLGQGPEFLTYFQNEAQLEKSRLLSDRFSAERPKGSFSTLEIQRTEQGDSAMYLCASSYSVTGSNEKLFFGSGTQLSVL.

CDR3 sequence reads: CASRPMTSRKNNEQFF. CDR3 sequence (DNA): TGCGCCAGCAGACCAATGACTAGTAGGAAGAACAATGAGCAGTTCTTC. J is TRBJ2-1 and V is TRBV5-1; maybe TRBD2 (6 bases). The ends were cut back, 5 bases at V and 5 bases at J, with 20 bases in the middle. CDR3 length: 16 residues. CDR1 and CDR2 from the germline V gene are SGHRS and YFSETQ.

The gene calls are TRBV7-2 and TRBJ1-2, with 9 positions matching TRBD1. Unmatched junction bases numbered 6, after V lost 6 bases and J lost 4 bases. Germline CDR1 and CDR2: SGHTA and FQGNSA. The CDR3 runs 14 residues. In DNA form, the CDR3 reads TGTGCCAGCAGTACCACAGGGGGCGGCTATGGCTACACCTTC. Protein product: CASSTTGGGYGYTF.

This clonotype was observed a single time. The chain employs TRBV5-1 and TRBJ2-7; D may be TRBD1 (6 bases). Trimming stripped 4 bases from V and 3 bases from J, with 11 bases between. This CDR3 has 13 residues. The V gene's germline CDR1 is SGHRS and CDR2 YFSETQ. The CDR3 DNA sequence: TGCGCCAGCAGCATAGAACAGGGCTACGAGCAGTACTTC. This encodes CASSIEQGYEQYF.

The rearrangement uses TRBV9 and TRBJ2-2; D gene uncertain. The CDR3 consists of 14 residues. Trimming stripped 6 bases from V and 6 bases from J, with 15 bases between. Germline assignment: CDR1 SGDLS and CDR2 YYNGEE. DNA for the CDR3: TGTGCCAGCAACTCGCTAGGGATGGCCGGGGAGCTGTTTTTT. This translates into CASNSLGMAGELFF. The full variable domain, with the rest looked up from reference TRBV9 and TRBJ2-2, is DSGVTQTPKHLITATGQRVTLRCSPRSGDLSVYWYQQSLDQGLQFLIQYYNGEERAKGNILERFSAQQFPDLHSELNLSSLELGDSALYFCASNSLGMAGELFFGEGSRLTVL.

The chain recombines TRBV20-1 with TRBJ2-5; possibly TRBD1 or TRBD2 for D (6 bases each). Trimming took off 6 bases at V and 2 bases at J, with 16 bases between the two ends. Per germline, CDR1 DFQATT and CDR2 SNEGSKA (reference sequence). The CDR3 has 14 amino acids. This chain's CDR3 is CSARPGGTQETQYF. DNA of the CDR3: TGCAGTGCCCGCCCCGGCGGGACACAAGAGACCCAGTACTTC.

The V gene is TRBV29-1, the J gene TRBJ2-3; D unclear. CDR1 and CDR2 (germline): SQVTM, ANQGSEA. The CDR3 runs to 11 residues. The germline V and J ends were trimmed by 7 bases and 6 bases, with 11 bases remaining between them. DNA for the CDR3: TGCAGCGGCGGAAGATTGGATACGCAGTATTTT. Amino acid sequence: CSGGRLDTQYF.

This CDR3 is CASTPRTGVVNEQFF. CDR3 DNA: TGTGCCAGCACGCCGAGGACAGGGGTGGTAAATGAGCAGTTCTTC. V is TRBV5-8 and J is TRBJ2-1; 9 bases are shared with TRBD1. The CDR3 has 15 residues. Germline trimming cut 6 bases from V and 7 bases from J; bases unmatched to any gene: 11. Germline V gene data show CDR1 as SGHTS and CDR2 as YDEGEE.

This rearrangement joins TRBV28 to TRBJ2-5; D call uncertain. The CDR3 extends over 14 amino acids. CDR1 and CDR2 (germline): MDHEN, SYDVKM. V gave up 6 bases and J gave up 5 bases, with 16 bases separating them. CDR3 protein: CASSLQELKETQYF. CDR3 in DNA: TGTGCCAGCAGCTTACAAGAACTAAAGGAGACCCAGTACTTC.

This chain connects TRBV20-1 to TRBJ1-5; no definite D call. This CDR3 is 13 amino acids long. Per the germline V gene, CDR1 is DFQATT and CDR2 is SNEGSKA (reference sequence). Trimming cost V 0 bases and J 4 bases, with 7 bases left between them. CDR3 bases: TGCAGTGCTAGAGATAACGGAAATCAGCCCCAGCATTTT. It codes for CSARDNGNQPQHF.